This record concerns one T cell receptor (beta chain) sequence. Its antigen remains unknown. Assay used: immunoSEQ multiplex PCR; TCRdb lists only in-frame clones, some missing. The profile shows about 170,000 clones, about 89% of them singletons. CDR1 GTSNPN and CDR2 SVGIG come from the germline V gene (reference sequence). The V gene end was trimmed by 2 bases and the J gene end by 9 bases; junction bases not matched to a gene: 7. The CDR3 covers 14 residues. This specimen belongs to a study of T cell responses to AZD1222 COVID-19 vaccine. Study outcomes and limitations: Donors were largely white British and mainly female; clonal diversity was possibly underestimated. Within unmutated variant regions lay the reported targets of nearly half of spike-specific TCRs.

The chain combines TRBV30 with TRBJ2-1, with TRBD2 identical over 10 bases. The specimen was peripheral blood, collected on day 0 of AZD1222 vaccination. This sequence was found in an adult in good health. CDR3: CAWSLAGARGEQFF. The CDR3 region has the DNA TGTGCCTGGAGTCTAGCGGGAGCCCGGGGTGAGCAGTTCTTC.